This TCR beta chain originates from a study of CD4 and CD8 cells across lung adenocarcinoma regions. Localized lung adenocarcinoma, a non-small cell lung cancer, affected the donors. Each CDR3 protein is one row after TCRdb ran MiXCR on the PCR reads. Among tens of thousands of distinct CDR3 sequences listed, approximately 50% were seen once. This CDR3 contains 15 residues. Trimming at V came to 6 bases and at J to 0 bases, leaving 5 bases not matched to a gene. Germline V CDR1 and CDR2: MNHNS, SASEGT. This clonotype has at least ten counts. This receptor was identified in a female donor with lung adenocarcinoma. The CD4 and CD8 labels of this study may be unreliable. The chain employs TRBV6-1 and TRBJ2-3; 8 nucleotides match TRBD2. Input material: CD8+ T cells from the center of a lung tumor. CDR3 in DNA: TGTGCCAGCAGAAACGGGGGGGCTAGCACAGATACGCAGTATTTT. The encoded protein is CASRNGGASTDTQYF.